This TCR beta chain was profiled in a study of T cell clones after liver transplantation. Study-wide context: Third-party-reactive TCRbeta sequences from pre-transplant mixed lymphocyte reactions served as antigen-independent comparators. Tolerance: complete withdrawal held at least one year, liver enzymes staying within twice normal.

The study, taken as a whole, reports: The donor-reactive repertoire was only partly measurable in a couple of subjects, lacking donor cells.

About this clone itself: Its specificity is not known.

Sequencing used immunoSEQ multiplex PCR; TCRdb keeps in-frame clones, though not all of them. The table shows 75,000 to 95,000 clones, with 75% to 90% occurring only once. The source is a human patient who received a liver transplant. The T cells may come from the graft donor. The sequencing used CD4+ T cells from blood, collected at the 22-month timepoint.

For the CDR3, the DNA is TGTGCCAGCAGGAACACAGGGAATGGCTACACCTTC. This gives the protein CASRNTGNGYTF. The chain couples TRBV2 to TRBJ1-2; D is perhaps TRBD1 (6 bases). This CDR3 has 12 residues. CDR1 and CDR2 from the germline V gene are SNHLY and FYNNEI. V was shortened by 6 bases and J by 6 bases, with 11 bases between the two germline ends.